These 10 T cell receptor beta chains share one sample of origin, sequenced in a study of blood T cells in healthy people across ages. The authors ran a second PCR of about 6 to 11 cycles using a sample-barcoded 5' primer and a J-beta primer mix. TCRdb analysed the 5' RACE reads with MiXCR anew, one entry per CDR3 protein. Of 1,800,000 or so distinct CDR3 sequences in the sample, about 39% were seen once. Material: blood. These TCRs come from a human donor in good health.

This clonotype was detected only a few times. V and J are TRBV12-3 or TRBV12-4 and TRBJ2-1; TRBD1 matches at 9 bases. The CDR3 runs 14 residues. The V and J ends lost 6 bases and 9 bases, in that order; junction bases with no gene match: 9. CDR3 residues: CASSPGQGLSEQFF. CDR3 bases: TGTGCCAGCAGCCCGGGACAGGGTTTGAGTGAGCAGTTCTTC.

The rearrangement joins TRBV7-2 to TRBJ2-1, with TRBD2 matching over 7 bases. The germline CDR1 and CDR2 sequences are SGHTA and FQGNSA. The CDR3 runs 12 residues. The V and J ends lost 5 bases and 14 bases, in that order; junction bases with no gene match: 9. The CDR3 DNA sequence: TGTGCCAGCAGCCTACTACCCGGGACTAAGTTCTTC. This gives the protein CASSLLPGTKFF.

The gene calls are TRBV29-1 and TRBJ2-5; TRBD1 matches at 8 bases. J was trimmed by 7 bases and V by 6 bases; bases with no gene match: 13. Per the germline V gene, CDR1 is SQVTM and CDR2 is ANQGSEA. The CDR3 length is 14 residues. The CDR3 sequence: CSVAEAGGAVTQYF. The CDR3, as DNA: TGCAGCGTGGCCGAAGCAGGGGGCGCGGTGACCCAGTACTTC.

This sequence joins TRBV12-3 or TRBV12-4 and TRBJ1-6; D might be TRBD1 (5 bases). V was trimmed by 6 bases and J by 7 bases, leaving 13 bases between them. CDR3 length equals 14 residues. CDR3 nucleotides: TGTGCCAGCAGGATTACGGGGGGGAATTCACCCCTCCACTTT. Its translation is CASRITGGNSPLHF.

V usage is TRBV6-6 and J usage is TRBJ2-1; 10 bases fit TRBD2. This CDR3 comprises 15 residues. Germline assignment: CDR1 MNHNY and CDR2 SVGAGI (reference sequence). V lost 8 bases and J lost 9; bases outside the gene matches: 13. DNA of the CDR3: TGTGCCAGCTTATTAGCGGGGGGCCCGGGAGGTGAGCAGTTCTTC. It is translated as CASLLAGGPGGEQFF.

Only a few counts were recorded for this clonotype. The V and J genes are TRBV10-3 and TRBJ2-5, with 10 nucleotides matching TRBD2. CDR1 is ENHRY and CDR2 is SYGVKD in the germline V gene. This CDR3 region has 14 residues. The V and J ends lost 8 bases and 5 bases, in that order; junction bases with no gene match: 8. The CDR3 is CAIAGSGGRETQYF. DNA for the CDR3: TGTGCCATCGCCGGTAGCGGGGGGCGGGAGACCCAGTACTTC.

The chain links TRBV7-9 to TRBJ1-2, with TRBD1 matching 9 bases. Germline trimming cut 4 bases from V and 5 bases from J; bases unmatched to any gene: 11. Per the germline V gene, CDR1 is SEHNR and CDR2 is FQNEAQ (reference sequence). CDR3 size: 16 residues. Here the CDR3 reads CASSYAGTGNAYGYTF. The CDR3 DNA reads TGTGCCAGCAGCTACGCCGGGACAGGGAATGCGTATGGCTACACCTTC. The whole variable domain, remainder taken from reference TRBV7-9 and TRBJ1-2, is DTGVSQNPRHKITKRGQNVTFRCDPISEHNRLYWYRQTLGQGPEFLTYFQNEAQLEKSRLLSDRFSAERPKGSFSTLEIQRTEQGDSAMYLCASSYAGTGNAYGYTFGSGTRLTVV.

This clonotype has a single count. The chain is built from TRBV7-9 and TRBJ2-3; maybe TRBD2 (6 bases). The germline V gene encodes CDR1 SEHNR and CDR2 FQNEAQ (reference sequence). With 8 bases removed from V and 0 bases from J, the gap between germline ends came to 15 bases. CDR3 length: 15 residues. The CDR3 loop reads CASGPPGLSTDTQYF. CDR3 coding DNA: TGTGCCAGCGGCCCCCCGGGACTGAGCACAGATACGCAGTATTTT.

CDR3 sequence: CASSQEVQIDYGYTF. The CDR3 DNA follows: TGCGCCAGCAGCCAAGAAGTACAGATTGACTATGGCTACACCTTC. This chain connects TRBV4-3 to TRBJ1-2; D unresolved. Germline lookup yields CDR1 LGHNA and CDR2 YSLEER. Trimming stripped 0 bases from V and 3 bases from J, with 11 bases between. The CDR3 has 15 amino acids.

This clonotype was counted many times. The chain uses TRBV20-1 and TRBJ1-6; TRBD1 matches 12 bases. This CDR3 is 16 amino acids long. V shed 3 bases, J shed 9 bases, and the junction held 9 bases outside the gene matches. Per the germline V gene, CDR1 is DFQATT and CDR2 is SNEGSKA (reference sequence). The CDR3 loop is CSARAGQGAEASPLHF. CDR3 nucleotide sequence: TGCAGTGCTAGGGCGGGACAGGGGGCTGAGGCTTCACCCCTCCACTTT.